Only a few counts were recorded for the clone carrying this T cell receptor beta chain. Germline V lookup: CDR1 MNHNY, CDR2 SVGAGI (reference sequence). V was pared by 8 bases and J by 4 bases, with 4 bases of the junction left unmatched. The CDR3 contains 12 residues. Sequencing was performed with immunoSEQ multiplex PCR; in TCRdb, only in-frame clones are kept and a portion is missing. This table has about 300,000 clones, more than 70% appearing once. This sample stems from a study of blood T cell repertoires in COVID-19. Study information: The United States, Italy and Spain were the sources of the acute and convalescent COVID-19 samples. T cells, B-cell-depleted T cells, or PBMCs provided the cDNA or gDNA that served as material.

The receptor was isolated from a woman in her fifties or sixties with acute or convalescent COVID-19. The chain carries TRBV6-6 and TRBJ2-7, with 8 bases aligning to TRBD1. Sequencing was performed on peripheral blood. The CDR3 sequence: CASGQGSYEQYF. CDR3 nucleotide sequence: TGTGCCAGCGGACAGGGCAGTTACGAGCAGTACTTC.